These 18 T cell receptor beta chains were all obtained from the same sample, sequenced in a study of blood T cells in healthy people across ages. Sample-barcoded 5' priming and a J-beta primer mix drove a second PCR of about 7 to 11 cycles. TCRdb processed the 5' RACE reads anew with MiXCR; each CDR3 protein has one entry. The sample includes approximately 880,000 distinct CDR3 sequences, around 48% of them seen just once. Input material: blood. These receptors were obtained from a man aged 25-40 years in good health.

J is TRBJ2-1 and V is TRBV29-1, with a possible D match to TRBD1 (7 bases). The CDR3 spans 16 residues. Germline assignment: CDR1 SQVTM and CDR2 ANQGSEA. V was clipped by 0 bases and J by 7 bases, with 19 bases between them. The CDR3 DNA is TGCAGCGTTGAAGATCGGAGGGGGCCGGGGATTAATGAGCAGTTCTTC. Its protein is CSVEDRRGPGINEQFF.

The chain uses TRBV7-9 and TRBJ1-2; D is unresolved. CDR1 and CDR2 from the germline V gene are SEHNR and FQNEAQ (reference sequence). This CDR3 has 12 amino acids. The ends were cut back, 0 bases at V and 7 bases at J, with 6 bases in the middle. CDR3 residues: CASSLALAGYTF. The DNA of the CDR3 is TGTGCCAGCAGCTTAGCCCTCGCTGGCTACACCTTC. The complete variable domain, with remaining parts taken from reference TRBV7-9 and TRBJ1-2, reads DTGVSQNPRHKITKRGQNVTFRCDPISEHNRLYWYRQTLGQGPEFLTYFQNEAQLEKSRLLSDRFSAERPKGSFSTLEIQRTEQGDSAMYLCASSLALAGYTFGSGTRLTVV.

This clonotype was detected only a few times. The V call is TRBV12-3 or TRBV12-4, the J call TRBJ2-1; D possibly corresponds to TRBD1 (6 bases). This CDR3 spans 13 amino acids. Trimming removed 6 bases from V and 3 bases from J, with 9 bases in between. The CDR3 bases are TGTGCCAGCAGCCACAGGGACTACAATGAGCAGTTCTTC. Its protein product is CASSHRDYNEQFF.

This clonotype was counted ten times or more. The chain combines TRBV20-1 with TRBJ2-3; TRBD2 aligns across 8 bases. The ends lost 3 bases at V and 2 bases at J; junction bases unmatched: 4. The CDR3 runs to 14 residues. Germline loops: CDR1 DFQATT, CDR2 SNEGSKA (reference sequence). CDR3 sequence: CSASRGGPTDTQYF. The CDR3, as DNA: TGCAGTGCTAGCCGGGGGGGCCCCACAGATACGCAGTATTTT.

V and J are TRBV2 and TRBJ2-4, with 13 bases aligning to TRBD2. Germline V CDR1 and CDR2: SNHLY, FYNNEI. J gave up 13 bases and V 8 bases, and 11 bases lay outside the gene matches. The CDR3 loop spans 14 amino acids. CDR3 nucleotides: TGTGCCAGCCGGAGGACTAGCGGGGGTGATGAGCAGTACTTC. Protein: CASRRTSGGDEQYF. Full variable domain (outside the CDR3, taken from reference TRBV2 and TRBJ2-4): EPEVTQTPSHQVTQMGQEVILRCVPISNHLYFYWYRQILGQKVEFLVSFYNNEISEKSEIFDDQFSVERPDGSNFTLKIRSTKLEDSAMYFCASRRTSGGDEQYFGAGTRLSVL.

V gene TRBV7-9 combines with J gene TRBJ2-7; 8 bases match TRBD2. The length of the CDR3 is 16 residues. J lost 4 bases, V lost 1 base, and 9 bases had no gene match. Germline CDR1 is SEHNR and CDR2 is FQNEAQ (reference sequence). The CDR3 protein is CASSLGGPAGEYEQYF. In DNA form, the CDR3 reads TGTGCCAGCAGCTTAGGGGGTCCAGCGGGAGAATACGAGCAGTACTTC. Full variable domain (outside the CDR3, taken from reference TRBV7-9 and TRBJ2-7): DTGVSQNPRHKITKRGQNVTFRCDPISEHNRLYWYRQTLGQGPEFLTYFQNEAQLEKSRLLSDRFSAERPKGSFSTLEIQRTEQGDSAMYLCASSLGGPAGEYEQYFGPGTRLTVT.

The CDR3 region is CASSYLDRQETQYF. CDR3 DNA: TGTGCCAGCAGTTATCTTGACAGACAAGAGACCCAGTACTTC. The chain recombines TRBV6-5 with TRBJ2-5; D perhaps matches TRBD1 (5 bases). From germline, CDR1 is MNHEY and CDR2 SVGAGI. This CDR3 region has 14 residues. The V and J ends lost 3 bases and 2 bases respectively, with 10 bases between them.

CDR3 sequence (DNA): TGTGCCAGCAGCGGCATAGCGGGGCCCACAGATACGCAGTATTTT. Its translation: CASSGIAGPTDTQYF. The V and J genes are TRBV9 and TRBJ2-3, with 8 bases lining up with TRBD2. The CDR3 has 15 residues. The germline CDR1 and CDR2 sequences are SGDLS and YYNGEE. Losses at the gene ends were 3 bases for V and 2 bases for J; bases not matched to a gene: 5.

This clonotype was seen more than once but under ten times. The chain joins TRBV29-1 to TRBJ1-2; D not resolved. The CDR3 runs to 10 residues. V lost 6 bases and J 10 bases, leaving 12 bases between the germline ends. Germline-derived CDR1 and CDR2 are SQVTM and ANQGSEA. The DNA for the CDR3 is TGCAGCGTCCGTGGGTTAACCTACACCTTC. It translates to CSVRGLTYTF. The full variable domain, rest sourced from reference TRBV29-1 and TRBJ1-2, is SAVISQKPSRDICQRGTSLTIQCQVDSQVTMMFWYRQQPGQSLTLIATANQGSEATYESGFVIDKFPISRPNLTFSTLTVSNMSPEDSSIYLCSVRGLTYTFGSGTRLTVV.

As to this clonotype: One junction end disagrees with the germline gene, perhaps due to a read error. This chain connects TRBV7-2 to TRBJ1-4; a weak D match, TRBD1 (6 bases). The CDR3 runs to 16 residues. Germline V CDR1 and CDR2: SGHTA, FQGNSA. The DNA for the CDR3 is TGTGCCAGCAGCTTATCACAGGGACCCACTAATGAAAAACCGTTTTTT. This encodes CASSLSQGPTNEKPFF.

On this clonotype: A much larger clone differs by one base, so this may be a read error. The chain carries TRBV20-1 and TRBJ2-3; maybe TRBD2 (6 bases). The CDR3 extends over 15 amino acids. Germline lookup yields CDR1 DFQATT and CDR2 SNEGSKA (reference sequence). V was trimmed by 2 bases and J by 4 bases, leaving 16 bases between them. CDR3: CSARRPHGGSDTQYF. CDR3 nucleotides: TGCAGTGCTAGACGACCCCATGGAGGGTCAGATACGCAGTATTTT.

The chain uses TRBV20-1 and TRBJ1-2; no clear D gene. The CDR3 consists of 14 residues. V was pared by 2 bases and J by 5 bases, with 15 bases between. The germline V gene encodes CDR1 DFQATT and CDR2 SNEGSKA (reference sequence). CDR3 sequence reads: CSARTKDLTYGYTF. The DNA of the CDR3 is TGCAGTGCTAGAACCAAGGACCTGACATATGGCTACACCTTC.

The J gene is TRBJ2-7, the V gene TRBV27, with D perhaps TRBD2 (6 bases). The V gene lost 3 bases and the J gene lost 4 bases, with 16 bases spanning the gap. CDR3 length: 15 amino acids. Germline CDR1 reads MNHEY; CDR2 reads SMNVEV (reference sequence). The CDR3 bases are TGTGCCAGCAGTTTCAAAGAGGCGGGAATATACGAGCAGTACTTC. Translating gives CASSFKEAGIYEQYF.

This clonotype was detected once. This chain's CDR3 is CASSYRDGKDTQYF. The CDR3 DNA reads as TGTGCCAGCAGTTACCGCGACGGGAAGGATACGCAGTATTTT. The chain employs TRBV6-5 and TRBJ2-3, with TRBD2 as a possible D gene (5 bases). Between the trimmed V and J ends, which lost 2 bases and 6 bases, there was a span of 12 bases. CDR1 and CDR2 (germline): MNHEY, SVGAGI. The CDR3 contains 14 residues.

As DNA, the CDR3 is TGCAGTGCTAGAGATGGGAGGGCCGTCAGCTCTGGAAACACCATATATTTT. Protein product: CSARDGRAVSSGNTIYF. V gene TRBV20-1 combines with J gene TRBJ1-3; D unresolved. Trimming removed 0 bases at V and 0 bases at J, with 15 bases between. Germline V gene sequence: CDR1 DFQATT, CDR2 SNEGSKA (reference sequence). This CDR3 has 17 residues.

In nucleotides, the CDR3 is TGTGCCAGCAGCTTGGGCCCCCGGCGGAACACTGAAGCTTTCTTT. This codes for CASSLGPRRNTEAFF. This chain connects TRBV7-2 to TRBJ1-1; D call uncertain. Germline V gene lookup returns CDR1 SGHTA and CDR2 FQGNSA. This CDR3 comprises 15 residues. Trimming cost V 3 bases and J 1 base, with 12 bases left between them.

V gene TRBV5-1 combines with J gene TRBJ2-7; 7 bases line up with TRBD1. The CDR3 sequence is 15 residues long. The J segment lost 2 bases and the V segment lost 0 bases, leaving 5 bases of the junction unmatched. Germline V gene lookup returns CDR1 SGHRS and CDR2 YFSETQ. The CDR3 loop is CASSLGPGQTYEQYF. The CDR3 nucleotides are TGCGCCAGCAGCTTGGGACCGGGACAGACCTACGAGCAGTACTTC.

This chain uses TRBV28 with TRBJ2-4; D gene uncertain. The J call may not be correct, given that the DNA end is closer to TRBJ2-7. The CDR3 sequence is 11 residues long. Per the germline V gene, CDR1 is MDHEN and CDR2 is SYDVKM. CDR3 coding DNA: TGTGCCAGCAGTTTAACAAACGAGCAGTACTTC. Translated: CASSLTNEQYF.